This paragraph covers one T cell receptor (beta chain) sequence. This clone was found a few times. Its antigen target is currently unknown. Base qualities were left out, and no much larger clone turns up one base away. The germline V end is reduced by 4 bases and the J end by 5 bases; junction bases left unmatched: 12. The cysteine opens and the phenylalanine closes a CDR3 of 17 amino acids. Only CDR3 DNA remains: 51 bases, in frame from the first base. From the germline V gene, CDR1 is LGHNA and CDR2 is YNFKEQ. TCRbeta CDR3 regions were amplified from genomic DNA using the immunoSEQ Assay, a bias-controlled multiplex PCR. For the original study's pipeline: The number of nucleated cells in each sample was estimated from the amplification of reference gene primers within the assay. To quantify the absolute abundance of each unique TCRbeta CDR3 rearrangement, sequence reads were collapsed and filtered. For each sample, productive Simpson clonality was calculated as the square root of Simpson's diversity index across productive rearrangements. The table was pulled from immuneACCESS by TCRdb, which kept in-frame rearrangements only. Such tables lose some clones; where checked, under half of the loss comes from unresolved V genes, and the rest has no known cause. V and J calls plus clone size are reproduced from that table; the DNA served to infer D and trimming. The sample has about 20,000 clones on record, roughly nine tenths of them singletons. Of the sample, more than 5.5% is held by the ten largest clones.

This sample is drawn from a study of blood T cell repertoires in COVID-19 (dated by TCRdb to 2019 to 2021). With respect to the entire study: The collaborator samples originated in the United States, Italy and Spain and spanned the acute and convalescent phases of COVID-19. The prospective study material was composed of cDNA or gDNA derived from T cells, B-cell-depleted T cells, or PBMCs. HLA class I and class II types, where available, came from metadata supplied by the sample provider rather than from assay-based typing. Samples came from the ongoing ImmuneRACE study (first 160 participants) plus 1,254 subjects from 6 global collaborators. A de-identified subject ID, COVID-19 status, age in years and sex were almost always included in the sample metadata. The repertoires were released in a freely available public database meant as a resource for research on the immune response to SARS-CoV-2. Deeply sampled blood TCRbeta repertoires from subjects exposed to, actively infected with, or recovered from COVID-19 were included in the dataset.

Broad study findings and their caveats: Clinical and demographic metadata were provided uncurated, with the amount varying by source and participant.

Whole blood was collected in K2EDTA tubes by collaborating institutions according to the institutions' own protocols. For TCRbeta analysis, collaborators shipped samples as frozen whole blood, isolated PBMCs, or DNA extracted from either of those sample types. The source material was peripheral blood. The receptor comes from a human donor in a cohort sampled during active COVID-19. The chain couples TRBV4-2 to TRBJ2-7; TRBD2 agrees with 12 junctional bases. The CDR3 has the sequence CASSPDQLAGGRDEQYF. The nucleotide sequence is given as TGTGCCAGCAGCCCCGATCAACTAGCGGGGGGCAGGGACGAGCAGTACTTC.